This T cell receptor beta chain was captured by sequencing in a study of blood T cell repertoires in COVID-19. Study-wide context: PBMCs, B-cell-depleted T cells, or T cells provided the cDNA or gDNA that made up the material.

Authors' data handling: By means of reference gene primer amplification, nucleated cell counts were estimated. Measured with immunoSEQ multiplex PCR; TCRdb has only the in-frame clones, and not every one. The V and J calls and the clone size are those of that table, but D and trimming were determined from the DNA. The sample shows tens of thousands of clones, about 78% of them seen only once. Germline V gene lookup returns CDR1 LGHDT and CDR2 YNNKEL (reference sequence). V lost 1 base and J 5 bases, leaving 8 bases between the germline ends. The CDR3 has 13 amino acids. This chain uses TRBV3-1 (or the pseudogene TRBV3-2) with TRBJ1-1, with TRBD1 as a possible D gene (5 bases). Sequencing was carried out using peripheral blood. The TCR sequence derives from a human donor in a cohort sampled during active COVID-19. CDR3 protein: CASSQGTPTEAFF. CDR3 DNA: TGTGCCAGCAGCCAAGGGACACCTACTGAAGCTTTCTTT.